There are a few counts of the clone carrying this T cell receptor (beta chain). TCRdb's table, derived via immunoSEQ multiplex PCR, lists solely in-frame clones and lacks some. The repertoire holds roughly 60,000 clones, with approximately 86% as singletons. This sample was included in a study of blood T cell repertoires in COVID-19. The overall study: Some COVID-19 samples were acute and others convalescent; all came from the United States, Italy and Spain.

The specimen sequenced was peripheral blood. The sequence was obtained from a man aged 35 to 55 with acute or convalescent COVID-19.

The CDR3 spells CASSSTSGASAGELFF. In DNA form, the CDR3 reads TGTGCCAGCAGCTCAACTAGCGGGGCCTCTGCCGGGGAGCTGTTTTTT. The V gene is TRBV7-2, the J gene TRBJ2-2, with 10 bases matching TRBD2. Trimming removed 4 bases from V and 6 bases from J; junction bases left unmatched: 8. This CDR3 is built from 16 residues. Germline V gene sequence: CDR1 SGHTA, CDR2 FQGNSA.